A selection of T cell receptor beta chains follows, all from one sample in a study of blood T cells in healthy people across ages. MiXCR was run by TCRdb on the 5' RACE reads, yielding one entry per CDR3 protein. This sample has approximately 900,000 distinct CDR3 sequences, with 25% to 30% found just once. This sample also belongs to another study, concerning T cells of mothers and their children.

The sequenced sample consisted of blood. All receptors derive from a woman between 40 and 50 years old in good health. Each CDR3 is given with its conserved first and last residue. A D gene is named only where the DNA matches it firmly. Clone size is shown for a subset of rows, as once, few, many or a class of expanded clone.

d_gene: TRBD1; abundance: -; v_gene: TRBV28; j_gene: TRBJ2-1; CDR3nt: TGTGCCAGCAGTCTCCCTTACTACAGGGGGGCGAGGAATGAGCAGTTCTTC; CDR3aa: CASSLPYYRGARNEQFF
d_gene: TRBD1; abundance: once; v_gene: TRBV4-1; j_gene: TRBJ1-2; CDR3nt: TGCGCCAGCAGCCAAGGTTTGAAGGGACAGGGAAACTATGGCTACACCTTC; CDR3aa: CASSQGLKGQGNYGYTF
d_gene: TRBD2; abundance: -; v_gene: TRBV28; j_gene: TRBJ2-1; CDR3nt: TGTGCCAGCAGTTTTCTAGCGGGGGTGGAGGGTGAGCAGTTCTTC; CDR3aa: CASSFLAGVEGEQFF
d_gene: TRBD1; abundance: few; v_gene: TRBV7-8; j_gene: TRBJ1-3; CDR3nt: TGTGCCAGCAGCTTTGCAACACAGGGGGCCCCCTCTGGAAACACCATATATTTT; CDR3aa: CASSFATQGAPSGNTIYF
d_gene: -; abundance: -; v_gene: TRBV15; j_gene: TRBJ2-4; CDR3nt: TGTGCCACCAGCAGAGATGGCGGTATGGGGCAGCTTCGGTACTTC; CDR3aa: CATSRDGGMGQLRYF
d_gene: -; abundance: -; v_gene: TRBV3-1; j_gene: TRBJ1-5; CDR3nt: TGTGCCAGCAGCCAAACCCGGGGGTATCAGCCCCAGCATTTT; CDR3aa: CASSQTRGYQPQHF
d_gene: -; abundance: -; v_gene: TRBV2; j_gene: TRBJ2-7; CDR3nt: TGTGCCAGCATGCTGGGGACTCCCTACGAGCAGTACTTC; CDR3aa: CASMLGTPYEQYF
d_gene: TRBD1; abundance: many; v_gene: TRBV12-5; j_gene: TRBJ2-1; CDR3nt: TGTGCTAGTGGTCCCGACAGGGGGTACAATGAGCAGTTCTTC; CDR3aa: CASGPDRGYNEQFF
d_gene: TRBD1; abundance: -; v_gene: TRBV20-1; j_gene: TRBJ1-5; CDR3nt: TGCAGTGCCAGAGATCAGGGGGTTGGCAATCAGCCCCAGCATTTT; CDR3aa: CSARDQGVGNQPQHF
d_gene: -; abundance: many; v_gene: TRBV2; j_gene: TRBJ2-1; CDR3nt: TGTGCCAGCAGTGAAACGAGCAGTCGCGATGAGCAGTTCTTC; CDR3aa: CASSETSSRDEQFF
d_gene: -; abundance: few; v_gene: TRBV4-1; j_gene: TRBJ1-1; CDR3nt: TGCGCCAGCAGCCAACCCAGGGAGACGCCTGAAGCTTTCTTT; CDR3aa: CASSQPRETPEAFF
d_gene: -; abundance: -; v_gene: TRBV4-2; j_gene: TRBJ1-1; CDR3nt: TGTGCCAGCAGCCAAGTTGTGAGCAGCAGTACTGAAGCTTTCTTT; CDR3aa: CASSQVVSSSTEAFF
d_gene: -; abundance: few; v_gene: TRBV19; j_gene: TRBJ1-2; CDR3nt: TGTGCCAGTAGTATTTCGCAGGGATTGAAAGTTGGAGGCTACACCTTC; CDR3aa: CASSISQGLKVGGYTF
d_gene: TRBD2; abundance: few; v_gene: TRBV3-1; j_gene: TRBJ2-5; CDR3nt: TGTGCCAGCAGCCCCGGGCTCGCGGGGGGGCTCGGGACCCAGTACTTC; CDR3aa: CASSPGLAGGLGTQYF
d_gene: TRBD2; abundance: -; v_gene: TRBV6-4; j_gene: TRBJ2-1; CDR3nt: TGTGCCAGCAGTGACTCTGCGGGGGGGCCTTCCAATGAGCAGTTCTTC; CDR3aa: CASSDSAGGPSNEQFF
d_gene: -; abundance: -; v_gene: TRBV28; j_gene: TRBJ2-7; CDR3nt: TGTGCCAACAGTTTTCGGGGGATCAGGTCCTACGAGCAGTACTTC; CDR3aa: CANSFRGIRSYEQYF
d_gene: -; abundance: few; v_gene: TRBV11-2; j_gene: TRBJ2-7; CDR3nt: TGTGCCAGCAGCTTAAGGGGGATCGGTGTGGGGAACTACGAGCAGTACTTC; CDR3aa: CASSLRGIGVGNYEQYF
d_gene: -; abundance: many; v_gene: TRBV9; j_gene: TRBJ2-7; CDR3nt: TGTGCCAGCAGCACCCGTATGGGCTGGACGGCCGTGAACGAGCAGTACTTC; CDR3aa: CASSTRMGWTAVNEQYF
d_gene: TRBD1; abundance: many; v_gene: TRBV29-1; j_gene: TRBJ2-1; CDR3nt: TGCGGGGGGGACAGGGGGCCCTACAATGAGCAGTTCTTC; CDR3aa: CGGDRGPYNEQFF
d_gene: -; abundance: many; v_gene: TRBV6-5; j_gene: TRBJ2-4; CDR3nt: TGTGCCAGCAGTTACCAAAACATTCAGTACTTC; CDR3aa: CASSYQNIQYF
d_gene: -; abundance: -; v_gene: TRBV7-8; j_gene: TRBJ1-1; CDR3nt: TGTGCCAGCAGCGCCGCCGGGACACTGATGAACACTGAAGCTTTCTTT; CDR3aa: CASSAAGTLMNTEAFF
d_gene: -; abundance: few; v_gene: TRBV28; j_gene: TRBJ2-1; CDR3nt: TGTGCCAGCAGTTTATATCCCAGGGGGGCCTACAATGAGCAGTTCTTC; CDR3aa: CASSLYPRGAYNEQFF
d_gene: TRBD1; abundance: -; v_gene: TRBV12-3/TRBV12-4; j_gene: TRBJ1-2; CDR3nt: TGTGCCAGCAGTACAGGACAGGGCGGGGTCTGGGGAAGTGGCTACACCTTC; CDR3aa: CASSTGQGGVWGSGYTF
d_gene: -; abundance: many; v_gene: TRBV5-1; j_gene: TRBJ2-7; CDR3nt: TGTGCCAGCAGTTTAAGTGGGGGCGAGCAGTACTTC; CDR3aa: CASSLSGGEQYF
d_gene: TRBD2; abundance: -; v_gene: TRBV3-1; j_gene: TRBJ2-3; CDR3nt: TGTGCCAGCAGCCAAGCTACTAGCGGGGGGTATGAGTATTTT; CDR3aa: CASSQATSGGYEYF
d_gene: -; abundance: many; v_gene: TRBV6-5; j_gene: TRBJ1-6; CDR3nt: TGTGCCAGCAGCCGAGGTACGAATTCACCCCTCCACTTT; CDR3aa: CASSRGTNSPLHF
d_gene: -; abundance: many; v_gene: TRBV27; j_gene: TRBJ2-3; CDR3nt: TGTGCCAGCAGTTTAGTCAGAAGCACAGATACGCAGTATTTT; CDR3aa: CASSLVRSTDTQYF
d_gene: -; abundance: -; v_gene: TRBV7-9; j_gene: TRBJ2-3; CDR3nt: TGTGCCAGCAGCTTAATAGCGAGCTCTACAGATACGCAGTATTTT; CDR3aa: CASSLIASSTDTQYF
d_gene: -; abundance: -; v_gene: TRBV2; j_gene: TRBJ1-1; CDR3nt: TGTGCCAGCAGTGAAATCCGGGATCGGACTGAAGCTTTCTTT; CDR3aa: CASSEIRDRTEAFF
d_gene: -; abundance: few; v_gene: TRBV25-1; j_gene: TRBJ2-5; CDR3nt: TGTGCCAGCAGTGGGCAGACAGGCTTCGGGGAGACCCAGTACTTC; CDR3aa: CASSGQTGFGETQYF
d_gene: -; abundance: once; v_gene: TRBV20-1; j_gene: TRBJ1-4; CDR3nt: TGCAGTGCTGGCCCGAGTGGGGAGGGACTTAATGAAAAACTGTTTTTT; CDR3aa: CSAGPSGEGLNEKLFF
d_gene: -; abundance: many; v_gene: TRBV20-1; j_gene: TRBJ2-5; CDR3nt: TGCAGTGCTCATAACAGGGAATTGCGGACCCAGTACTTC; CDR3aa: CSAHNRELRTQYF
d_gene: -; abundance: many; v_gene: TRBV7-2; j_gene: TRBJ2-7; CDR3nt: TGTGCCAGCAGCGACCCGGGAGTAATAAACGAGCAGTACTTC; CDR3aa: CASSDPGVINEQYF
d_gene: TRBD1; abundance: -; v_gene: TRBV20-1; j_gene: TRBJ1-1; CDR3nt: TGCAGTGCTAGATCCACAGGGGGCGCTTATGAAGCTTTCTTT; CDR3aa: CSARSTGGAYEAFF
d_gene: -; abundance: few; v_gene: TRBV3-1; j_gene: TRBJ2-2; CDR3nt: TGTGCCAGCAGCCCCCGACTCAACACCGGGGAGCTGTTTTTT; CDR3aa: CASSPRLNTGELFF
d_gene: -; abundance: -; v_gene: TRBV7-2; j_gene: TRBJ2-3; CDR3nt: TGTGCCAGCACCCGATACACACACACAGATACGCAGTATTTT; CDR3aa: CASTRYTHTDTQYF
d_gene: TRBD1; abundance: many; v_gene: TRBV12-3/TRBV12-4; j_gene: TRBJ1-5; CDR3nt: TGTGCCAGCAGTTTAGGACAGGGGAGTAGCAATCAGCCCCAGCATTTT; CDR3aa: CASSLGQGSSNQPQHF
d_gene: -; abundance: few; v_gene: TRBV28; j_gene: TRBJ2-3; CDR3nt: TGTGCCAGTTCAGTTTCAAGGGGTACGCAGTATTTT; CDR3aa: CASSVSRGTQYF
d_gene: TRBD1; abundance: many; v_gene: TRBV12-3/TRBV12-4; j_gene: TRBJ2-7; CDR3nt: TGTGCCAGCAGTTTAAGGGGGACAGGGCACCCCGAGCAGTACTTC; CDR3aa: CASSLRGTGHPEQYF
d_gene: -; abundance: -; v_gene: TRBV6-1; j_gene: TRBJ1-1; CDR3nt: TGTGCCAGCATGGGGGTAGGGGTGAACACTGAAGCTTTCTTT; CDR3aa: CASMGVGVNTEAFF
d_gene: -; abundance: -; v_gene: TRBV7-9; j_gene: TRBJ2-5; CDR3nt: TGTGCCAGCAGCCCGCCGGGGAACGAGACCCAGTACTTC; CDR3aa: CASSPPGNETQYF
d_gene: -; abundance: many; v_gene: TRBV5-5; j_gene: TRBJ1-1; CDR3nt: TGTGCCAGCAGCTTGACCCCACGGACTGAAGCTTTCTTT; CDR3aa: CASSLTPRTEAFF
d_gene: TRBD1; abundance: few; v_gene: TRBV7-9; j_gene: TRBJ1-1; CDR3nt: TGTGCCAGCAGCGCCTCCGGGACAGCGAACACTGAAGCTTTCTTT; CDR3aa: CASSASGTANTEAFF
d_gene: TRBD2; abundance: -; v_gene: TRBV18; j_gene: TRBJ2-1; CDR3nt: TGTGCCAGCTCACCTTCGACTAGCGGGGTAATGAGATGGCAGTTCTTC; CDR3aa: CASSPSTSGVMRWQFF
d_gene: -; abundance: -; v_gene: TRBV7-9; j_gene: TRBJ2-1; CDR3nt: TGTGCCAGCAGCTTCAGGAACGACAATGAGCAGTTCTTC; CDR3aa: CASSFRNDNEQFF
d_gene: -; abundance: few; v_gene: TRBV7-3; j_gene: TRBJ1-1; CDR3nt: TGTGCCAGCAGCTTATCCCAAGAGGGCACTGAAGCTTTCTTT; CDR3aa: CASSLSQEGTEAFF
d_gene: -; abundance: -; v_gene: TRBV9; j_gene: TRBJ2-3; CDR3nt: TGTGCCAGCAGCGTAGATGGCAGGATCACAGATACGCAGTATTTT; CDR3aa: CASSVDGRITDTQYF
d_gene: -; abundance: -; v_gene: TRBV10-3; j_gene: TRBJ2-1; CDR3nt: TGTGCCATCAGGGAAGGGCCGAGGTACAATGAGCAGTTCTTC; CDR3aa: CAIREGPRYNEQFF
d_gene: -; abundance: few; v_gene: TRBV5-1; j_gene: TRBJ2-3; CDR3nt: TGCGCCAGCAGCTTATGGGACGGACCCACAGATACGCAGTATTTT; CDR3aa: CASSLWDGPTDTQYF
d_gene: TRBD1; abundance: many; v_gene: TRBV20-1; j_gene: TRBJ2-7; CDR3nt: TGCAGTGCTAGAGGGACAGGGCTGAGCGAGCAGTACTTC; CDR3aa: CSARGTGLSEQYF
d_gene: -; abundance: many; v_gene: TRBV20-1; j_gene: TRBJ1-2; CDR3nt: TGCAGTGCTACAAGCTCGGGCTATGGCTACACCTTC; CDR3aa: CSATSSGYGYTF
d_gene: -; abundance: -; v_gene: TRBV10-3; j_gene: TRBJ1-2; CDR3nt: TGTGCCATCAGTGAGTACCAGGGACCTAACTATGGCTACACCTTC; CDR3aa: CAISEYQGPNYGYTF
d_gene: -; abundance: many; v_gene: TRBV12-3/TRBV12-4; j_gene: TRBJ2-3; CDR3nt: TGTGCCAGCACCCCAGGGCAGGGATTGTCAGATACGCAGTATTTT; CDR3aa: CASTPGQGLSDTQYF
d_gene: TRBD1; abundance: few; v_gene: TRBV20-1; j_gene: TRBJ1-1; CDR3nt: TGCAGTGCTAGGCCTAGGGGGCTTGGTCCCACTGAAGCTTTCTTT; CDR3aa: CSARPRGLGPTEAFF
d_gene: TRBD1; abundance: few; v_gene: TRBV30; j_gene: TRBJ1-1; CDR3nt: TGTGCCCAGGGACAGGGGGTTGAAGCTTTCTTT; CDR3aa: CAQGQGVEAFF
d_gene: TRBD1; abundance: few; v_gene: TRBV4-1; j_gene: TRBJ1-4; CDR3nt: TGCGCCAGCAGCCACCAGCAGGACAGGTATAATGAAAAACTGTTTTTT; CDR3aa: CASSHQQDRYNEKLFF
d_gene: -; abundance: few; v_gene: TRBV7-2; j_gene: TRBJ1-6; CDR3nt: TGTGCCAGCAGCTACCTTTCATCACCCCTCCACTTT; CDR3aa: CASSYLSSPLHF
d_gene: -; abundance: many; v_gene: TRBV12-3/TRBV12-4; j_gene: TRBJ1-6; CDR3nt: TGTGCCAGCAGTATGGGACACCTAGCAGTCTCACCCCTCCACTTT; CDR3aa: CASSMGHLAVSPLHF
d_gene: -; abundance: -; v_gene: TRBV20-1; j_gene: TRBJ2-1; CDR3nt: TGCAGTGCTAGAGGACTGATCAAGATCTACAATGAGCAGTTCTTC; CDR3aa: CSARGLIKIYNEQFF